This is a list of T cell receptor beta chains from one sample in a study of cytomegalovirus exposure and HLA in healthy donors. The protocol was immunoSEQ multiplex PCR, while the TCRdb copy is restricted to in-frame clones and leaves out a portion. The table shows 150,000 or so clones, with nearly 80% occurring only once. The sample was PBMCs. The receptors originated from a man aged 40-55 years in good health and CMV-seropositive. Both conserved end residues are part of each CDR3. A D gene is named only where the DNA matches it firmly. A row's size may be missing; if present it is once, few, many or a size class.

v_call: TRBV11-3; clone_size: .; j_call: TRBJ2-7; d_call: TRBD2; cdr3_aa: CASSLDSAAGAYEQYF; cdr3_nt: TGTGCCAGCAGCTTAGATTCTGCGGCGGGAGCTTACGAGCAGTACTTC
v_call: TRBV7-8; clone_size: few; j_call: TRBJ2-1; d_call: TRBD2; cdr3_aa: CASSLSGGGLQSYNEQFF; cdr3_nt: TGTGCCAGCAGCTTAAGCGGGGGTGGACTACAATCCTACAATGAGCAGTTCTTC
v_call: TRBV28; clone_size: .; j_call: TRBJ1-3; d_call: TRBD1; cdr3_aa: CASSPNPGTGGAGNTIYF; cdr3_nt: TGTGCCAGCAGTCCTAACCCCGGGACAGGGGGCGCGGGAAACACCATATATTTT
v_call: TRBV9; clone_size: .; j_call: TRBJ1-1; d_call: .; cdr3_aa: CASSVAGQWGTEAFF; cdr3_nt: TGTGCCAGCAGCGTAGCGGGACAATGGGGCACTGAAGCTTTCTTT
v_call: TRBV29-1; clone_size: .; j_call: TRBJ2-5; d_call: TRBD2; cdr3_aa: CSVVLAASTQYF; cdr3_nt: TGCAGCGTTGTTCTAGCGGCTTCGACCCAGTACTTC
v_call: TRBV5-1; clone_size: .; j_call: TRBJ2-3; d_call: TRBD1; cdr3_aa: CASSLPGQGTDTQYF; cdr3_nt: TGCGCCAGCAGCTTACCGGGACAGGGCACAGATACGCAGTATTTT
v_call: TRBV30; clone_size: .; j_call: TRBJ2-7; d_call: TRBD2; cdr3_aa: CAWSRDGGSYEQYF; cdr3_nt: TGTGCCTGGTCCCGGGACGGGGGGTCCTACGAGCAGTACTTC
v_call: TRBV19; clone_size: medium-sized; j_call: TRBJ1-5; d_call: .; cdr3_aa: CASSIAGTTNQPQHF; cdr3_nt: TGTGCCAGTAGTATAGCAGGGACAACGAATCAGCCCCAGCATTTT
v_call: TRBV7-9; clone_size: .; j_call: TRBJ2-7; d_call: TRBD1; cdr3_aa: CASSTTGTGPYEQYF; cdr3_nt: TGTGCCAGCAGTACAACCGGGACAGGGCCCTACGAGCAGTACTTC
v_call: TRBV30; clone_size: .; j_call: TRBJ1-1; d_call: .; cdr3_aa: CAWSVRWGGTEAFF; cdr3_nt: TGTGCCTGGAGTGTCAGGTGGGGGGGCACTGAAGCTTTCTTT
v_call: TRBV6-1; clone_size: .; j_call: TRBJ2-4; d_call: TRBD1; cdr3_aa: CASRDREAKNIQYF; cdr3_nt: TGTGCCAGCAGGGACAGGGAAGCCAAAAACATTCAGTACTTC
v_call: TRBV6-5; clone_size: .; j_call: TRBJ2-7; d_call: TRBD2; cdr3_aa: CASTPFRTSGYEQYF; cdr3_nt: TGTGCCAGCACCCCCTTCCGGACTAGCGGATACGAGCAGTACTTC
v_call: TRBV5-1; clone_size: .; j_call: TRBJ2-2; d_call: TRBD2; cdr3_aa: CASSPSGRIDTGELFF; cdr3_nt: TGCGCCAGCAGCCCTAGCGGGAGAATAGACACCGGGGAGCTGTTTTTT
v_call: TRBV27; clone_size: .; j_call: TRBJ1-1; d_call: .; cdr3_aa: CASSLSMGAATEAFF; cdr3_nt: TGTGCCAGCAGTTTATCGATGGGGGCCGCGACTGAAGCTTTCTTT
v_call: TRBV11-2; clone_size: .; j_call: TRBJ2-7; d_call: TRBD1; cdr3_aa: CASSAPGQGREQYF; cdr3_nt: TGTGCCAGCAGCGCCCCGGGACAGGGGCGAGAGCAGTACTTC
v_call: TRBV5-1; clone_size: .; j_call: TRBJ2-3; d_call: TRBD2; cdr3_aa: CASSLGGTSGTDTQYF; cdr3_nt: TGCGCCAGCAGCTTGGGGGGGACTAGCGGCACAGATACGCAGTATTTT
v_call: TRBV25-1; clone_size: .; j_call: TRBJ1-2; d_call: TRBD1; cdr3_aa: CASTSVTGDYGYTF; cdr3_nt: TGTGCCAGCACCTCCGTGACAGGGGACTATGGCTACACCTTC
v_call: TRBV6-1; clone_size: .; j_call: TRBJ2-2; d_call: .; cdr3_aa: CASSGLGLKRNLTGELLF; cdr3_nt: TGTGCCAGCAGTGGGCTCGGACTAAAACGAAACCTCACCGGGGAGCTGCTTTTT
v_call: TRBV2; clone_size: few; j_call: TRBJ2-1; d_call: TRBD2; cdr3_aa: CASERMFGRESYNEQFF; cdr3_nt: TGTGCCAGCGAGCGAATGTTTGGGCGGGAGTCCTACAATGAGCAGTTCTTC
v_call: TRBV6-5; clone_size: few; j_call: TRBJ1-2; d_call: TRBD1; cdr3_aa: CASSLQATGVYGYTF; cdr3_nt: TGTGCCAGCAGTTTACAAGCGACAGGGGTTTATGGCTACACCTTC
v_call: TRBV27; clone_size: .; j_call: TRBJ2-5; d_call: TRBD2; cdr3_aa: CASSSWTSGQETQYF; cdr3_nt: TGTGCCAGCAGTTCCTGGACTAGCGGCCAAGAGACCCAGTACTTC
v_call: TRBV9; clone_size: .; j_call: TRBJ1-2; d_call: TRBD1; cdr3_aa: CASSEGALGYGYTF; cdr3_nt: TGTGCCAGCAGCGAGGGGGCCTTAGGCTATGGCTACACCTTC
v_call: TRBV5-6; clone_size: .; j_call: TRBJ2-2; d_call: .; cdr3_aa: CASSLEGRVTGELFF; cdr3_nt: TGTGCCAGCAGCTTGGAAGGGCGGGTCACCGGGGAGCTGTTTTTT
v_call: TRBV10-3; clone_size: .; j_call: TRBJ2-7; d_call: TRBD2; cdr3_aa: CAADSGTASYEQYF; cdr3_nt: TGTGCCGCAGATAGCGGGACGGCCTCCTACGAGCAGTACTTC
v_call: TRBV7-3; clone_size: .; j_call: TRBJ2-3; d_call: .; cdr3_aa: CASSSQATDTQYF; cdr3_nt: TGTGCCAGCAGCTCGCAGGCCACAGATACGCAGTATTTT
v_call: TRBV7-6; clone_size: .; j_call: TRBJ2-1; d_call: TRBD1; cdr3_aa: CASSLGRGQYNEQFF; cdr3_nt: TGTGCCAGCAGCTTAGGAAGGGGGCAGTACAATGAGCAGTTCTTC
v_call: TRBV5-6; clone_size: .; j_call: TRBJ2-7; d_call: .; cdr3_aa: CASSYQGTYEQYF; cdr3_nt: TGTGCCAGCAGCTATCAGGGGACCTACGAGCAGTACTTC
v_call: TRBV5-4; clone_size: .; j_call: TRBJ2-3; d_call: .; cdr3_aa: CASSDPSDTDTQYF; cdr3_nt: TGTGCCAGCAGCGACCCTAGCGACACAGATACGCAGTATTTT
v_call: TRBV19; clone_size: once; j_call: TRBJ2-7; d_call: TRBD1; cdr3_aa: CASRDRNYEQYF; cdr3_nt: TGTGCCAGCCGGGACAGGAATTACGAGCAGTACTTC
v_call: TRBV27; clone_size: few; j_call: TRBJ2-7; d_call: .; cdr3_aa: CASSLSGHLIPEQYF; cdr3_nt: TGTGCCAGCAGTTTATCTGGACACCTCATCCCCGAGCAGTACTTC
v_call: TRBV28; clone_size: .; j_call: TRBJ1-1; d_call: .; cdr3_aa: CASSQQSRVGGTEAFF; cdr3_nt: TGTGCCAGCAGTCAGCAATCCAGGGTGGGTGGAACTGAAGCTTTCTTT
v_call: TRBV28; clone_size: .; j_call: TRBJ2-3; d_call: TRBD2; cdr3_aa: CASSEAGGSTDTQYF; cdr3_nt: TGTGCCAGCAGTGAGGCGGGAGGGTCCACAGATACGCAGTATTTT
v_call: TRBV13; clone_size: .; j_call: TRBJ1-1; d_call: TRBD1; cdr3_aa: CASSPFDRGQGTEAFF; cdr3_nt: TGTGCCAGCAGCCCTTTTGACAGGGGGCAAGGGACTGAAGCTTTCTTT
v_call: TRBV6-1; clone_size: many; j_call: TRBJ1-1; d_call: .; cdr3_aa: CASSETVNTEAFF; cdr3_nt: TGTGCCAGCAGTGAGACAGTGAACACTGAAGCTTTCTTT
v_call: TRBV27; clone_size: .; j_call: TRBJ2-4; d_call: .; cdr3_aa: CASSPWSGAKNIQYF; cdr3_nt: TGTGCCAGCAGCCCCTGGTCGGGAGCCAAAAACATTCAGTACTTC
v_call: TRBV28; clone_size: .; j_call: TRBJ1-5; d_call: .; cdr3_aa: CASSLAFWLGAWGQPQHF; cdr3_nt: TGTGCCAGCAGTTTAGCCTTCTGGTTGGGGGCTTGGGGTCAGCCCCAGCATTTT
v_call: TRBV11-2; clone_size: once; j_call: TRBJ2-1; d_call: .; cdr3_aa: CASSRQGSSYNEQFF; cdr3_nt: TGTGCCAGCAGCCGCCAGGGGAGCTCCTACAATGAGCAGTTCTTC
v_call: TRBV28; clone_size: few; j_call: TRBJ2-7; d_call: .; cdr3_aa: CASSLVVYEQYF; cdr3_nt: TGTGCCAGCAGTTTGGTAGTCTACGAGCAGTACTTC
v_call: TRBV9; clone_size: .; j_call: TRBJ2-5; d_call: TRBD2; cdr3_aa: CASTESVGGLETQYF; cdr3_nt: TGTGCCAGCACCGAGAGCGTGGGAGGGCTAGAGACCCAGTACTTC
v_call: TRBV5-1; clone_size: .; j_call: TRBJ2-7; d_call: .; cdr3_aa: CASSKGGSSYEQYF; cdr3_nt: TGCGCCAGCAGCAAGGGGGGGAGCTCCTACGAGCAGTACTTC